This note documents a single T cell receptor beta chain sequence. Antigen specificity is unknown. This could be a read error, since a much larger clone is one nucleotide away. The authors ran a second PCR of 7 to 11 cycles using a sample-barcoded 5' primer and a J-beta primer mix. All samples yielded 2.5 million or more CDR3-containing paired-end reads. TCRdb used MiXCR to reprocess the 5' RACE reads, holding one entry per CDR3 protein. This table has fewer than 700,000 distinct CDR3 sequences, 40% to 45% appearing once. The record originates from a study of blood T cells in healthy people across ages. Regarding the study as a whole: The study lacked donor CMV status, which possibly confounded expanded clonotype changes.

This CDR3 comprises 12 residues. In germline, CDR1 is SGHVS, CDR2 FNYEAQ. The chain couples TRBV7-6 to TRBJ2-3; D is uncertain. This clonotype originated in an elderly man in good health. The sequenced sample consisted of blood. The CDR3 region has the DNA TGTACCAGCAGCTTGGCGCATGATACGCAGTATTTT. It specifies CTSSLAHDTQYF. The full variable domain, rest sourced from reference TRBV7-6 and TRBJ2-3, is GAGVSQSPRYKVTKRGQDVALRCDPISGHVSLYWYRQALGQGPEFLTYFNYEAQQDKSGLPNDRFSAERPEGSISTLTIQRTEQRDSAMYRCTSSLAHDTQYFGPGTRLTVL.